These 24 T cell receptor beta chains originate from one sample sequenced in a study of T-cell reconstitution after alpha-beta-depleted transplantation in children. Unique molecular identifiers were built into the TCRbeta library. TCRdb processed the PCR reads anew with MiXCR; each CDR3 protein has one entry. The sample has 500,000 to 750,000 distinct CDR3 sequences; 25% to 30% are singletons. Material: PBMCs, obtained before TCRalphabeta/CD19-depleted stem cell transplant. The origin of the receptors is a boy younger than two with Wiskott-Aldrich syndrome, due to receive a stem cell transplant.

The chain joins TRBV5-1 to TRBJ2-1, with unresolved D. The CDR3 spans 14 residues. Trimming left V 4 bases short and J 5 bases short, with 13 bases between. CDR1 is SGHRS, CDR2 YFSETQ, per germline. CDR3 in DNA: TGCGCCAGCAGCGTTAGCTGGGTCGACAATGAGCAGTTCTTC. It specifies CASSVSWVDNEQFF.

The gene calls are TRBV5-1 and TRBJ2-7; the D is unclear. Germline V gene data show CDR1 as SGHRS and CDR2 as YFSETQ. V gave up 3 bases and J gave up 7 bases, with 14 bases separating them. This CDR3 comprises 13 residues. CDR3 coding DNA: TGCGCCAGCAGCTGGGGAAAAAGGGAAGAGCAGTACTTC. It specifies CASSWGKREEQYF.

This rearrangement joins TRBV12-3 or TRBV12-4 to TRBJ2-3; D gene ambiguous. The CDR3 length is 12 residues. Trimming removed 2 bases from V and 6 bases from J, with 6 bases in between. The chain's CDR3 is CASSLSRDTQYF. The CDR3 coding sequence is TGTGCCAGCAGTTTATCCCGGGATACGCAGTATTTT.

The chain couples TRBV11-2 to TRBJ2-1; 8 nucleotides align to TRBD1. The CDR3 is 15 amino acids. The V gene's germline CDR1 is SGHAT and CDR2 FQNNGV. V trimming: 6 bases; J trimming: 8 bases; junction bases outside the gene matches: 12. The DNA of the CDR3 is TGTGCCAGCAGTCATCCGGGACAGGTGTCTTATGAGCAGTTCTTC. Amino acid sequence: CASSHPGQVSYEQFF.

This clonotype was picked up a small number of times. The chain links TRBV7-1 to TRBJ2-1; 9 bases are a match to TRBD2. TRBV7-1 is noted as an ORF with a role that remains uncertain. The J segment lost 3 bases and the V segment lost 3 bases, leaving 9 bases of the junction unmatched. The length of the CDR3 is 17 residues. The CDR3 nucleotides are TGTGCCAGCAGCTCCAGGCTAGCGGGGTCCAACTACAATGAGCAGTTCTTC. This codes for CASSSRLAGSNYNEQFF.

This clonotype turned up a few times. The chain has TRBV29-1 and TRBJ2-7; 12 positions match TRBD1. The CDR3 contains 14 residues. Germline V lookup: CDR1 SQVTM, CDR2 ANQGSEA. V was clipped by 5 bases and J by 5 bases; unmatched bases: 7. Here the CDR3 reads CSVPTGTGGNEQYF. The CDR3 DNA reads as TGCAGCGTTCCCACCGGGACAGGGGGCAACGAGCAGTACTTC.

The V call is TRBV5-1, the J call TRBJ2-5; D is unclear. CDR3 length equals 14 residues. Between the trimmed V and J ends, which lost 4 bases and 2 bases, there was a span of 12 bases. Germline V lookup: CDR1 SGHRS, CDR2 YFSETQ. The CDR3 is CASSHVRLQETQYF. For the CDR3, the DNA is TGCGCCAGCAGCCACGTCAGATTACAAGAGACCCAGTACTTC.

This clonotype was observed a few times. The genes are TRBV7-9 and TRBJ2-7; D gene uncertain. The CDR3 loop spans 13 amino acids. Germline CDR1 SEHNR, CDR2 FQNEAQ (reference sequence). The V gene lost 2 bases and the J gene lost 3 bases, with 8 bases spanning the gap. In DNA, the CDR3 is TGTGCCAGCAGCTTAAGGGAAAACTACGAGCAGTACTTC. Its protein is CASSLRENYEQYF.

The chain recombines TRBV7-6 with TRBJ2-1, with TRBD2 matching 16 bases. This CDR3 region has 18 residues. After removal of 4 bases from V and 7 bases from J, the junction contained 10 bases not matched to a gene. Germline CDR1 reads SGHVS; CDR2 reads FNYEAQ. The CDR3 reads CASSSGTSGRVWKNEQFF. The CDR3 nucleotides are TGTGCCAGCAGCTCCGGGACTAGCGGGAGGGTATGGAAAAATGAGCAGTTCTTC.

This clonotype was seen repeatedly, ten times or more. This chain uses TRBV5-1 with TRBJ1-3; no definite D call. The CDR3 runs to 16 residues. CDR1 and CDR2 (germline): SGHRS, YFSETQ. The V and J ends lost 2 bases and 1 base respectively, with 13 bases between them. The CDR3 sequence is CASSFRRDSSGNTIYF. The CDR3 DNA follows: TGCGCCAGCAGCTTTCGCCGCGACTCTTCTGGAAACACCATATATTTT.

The CDR3 loop reads CSVSRAGTNQPQHF. Written as DNA, the CDR3 is TGCAGCGTTTCCAGGGCAGGGACAAATCAGCCCCAGCATTTT. V gene TRBV29-1 combines with J gene TRBJ1-5, with TRBD1 as a possible D gene (6 bases). The V gene's germline CDR1 is SQVTM and CDR2 ANQGSEA. The CDR3 consists of 14 residues. V was cut by 5 bases and J by 4 bases, with 15 bases left in between.

The chain is built from TRBV5-1 and TRBJ2-5; D is tentatively TRBD1 or TRBD2 (5 bases each). Germline V gene lookup returns CDR1 SGHRS and CDR2 YFSETQ. Trimming cost V 7 bases and J 4 bases, with 14 bases left between them. The CDR3 spans 13 residues. The CDR3 DNA sequence: TGCGCCAGCGGAATAGCGAGGGGAGAGACCCAGTACTTC. Its translation is CASGIARGETQYF.

There are a few counts of this clonotype. V usage is TRBV10-2 and J usage is TRBJ2-7, with 9 positions matching TRBD2. Germline CDR1 reads WSHSY; CDR2 reads SAAADI. CDR3 length: 16 amino acids. J was trimmed by 2 bases and V by 0 bases; bases with no gene match: 5. The CDR3 loop reads CASSESAGGKTYEQYF. CDR3 DNA: TGCGCCAGCAGTGAGTCGGCGGGAGGGAAAACCTACGAGCAGTACTTC.

This clonotype was observed a handful of times. The rearrangement links TRBV7-2 to TRBJ2-1; 10 bases are shared with TRBD2. Germline V CDR1 and CDR2: SGHTA, FQGNSA. The CDR3 contains 16 residues. Trimming removed 0 bases from V and 10 bases from J; junction bases left unmatched: 9. In DNA form, the CDR3 reads TGTGCCAGCAGCTTAGCTAGCGGGAGGAACCTTCGGGAGCAGTTCTTC. Encoded protein: CASSLASGRNLREQFF.

V gene TRBV10-2 combines with J gene TRBJ2-4, with TRBD2 matching 13 bases. The CDR3 is 16 residues long. The J segment lost 1 base and the V segment lost 9 bases, leaving 6 bases of the junction unmatched. Germline-derived CDR1 and CDR2 are WSHSY and SAAADI. CDR3 region: CASGLAGEYAKNIQYF. CDR3 nucleotides: TGCGCCAGTGGACTAGCGGGAGAGTATGCCAAAAACATTCAGTACTTC.

This clonotype came up once. This chain links TRBV5-1 with TRBJ1-1, with D possibly being TRBD1 (5 bases). The CDR3 covers 12 residues. The V and J ends lost 5 bases and 6 bases respectively, with 11 bases between them. Per germline, CDR1 SGHRS and CDR2 YFSETQ. CDR3 amino acids: CASRRGTSEAFF. The CDR3 DNA follows: TGCGCCAGCAGAAGAGGGACGTCTGAAGCTTTCTTT.

In this sample, this clonotype turned up a few times. The genes are TRBV5-1 and TRBJ2-1; 10 bases map to TRBD1. V was clipped by 4 bases and J by 4 bases; unmatched bases: 8. This CDR3 region has 16 residues. CDR1 is SGHRS and CDR2 is YFSETQ in the germline V gene. CDR3 nucleotides: TGCGCCAGCAGCCGTGTGGGACAGGGGATTTACAATGAGCAGTTCTTC. Translated: CASSRVGQGIYNEQFF.

The V and J genes are TRBV12-3 or TRBV12-4 and TRBJ2-2; possibly TRBD1 or TRBD2 for D (5 bases each). The CDR3 contains 14 residues. The ends were cut back, 2 bases at V and 6 bases at J, with 10 bases in the middle. CDR3 residues: CASSLSPGPGELFF. DNA of the CDR3: TGTGCCAGCAGTTTATCGCCGGGACCCGGGGAGCTGTTTTTT.

This clonotype has a handful of counts. The gene calls are TRBV7-7 and TRBJ2-1; D is perhaps TRBD1 (6 bases). The CDR3 consists of 13 residues. Germline-derived CDR1 and CDR2 are SSHAT and FNYEAQ (reference sequence). Trimming stripped 0 bases from V and 6 bases from J, with 6 bases between. CDR3 in DNA: TGTGCCAGCAGCTTAGCGGACAGCAATGAGCAGTTCTTC. This codes for CASSLADSNEQFF.

The chain recombines TRBV12-3 or TRBV12-4 with TRBJ2-3; TRBD2 might be the D (5 bases). Between the trimmed V and J ends, which lost 5 bases and 5 bases, there was a span of 11 bases. The CDR3 runs 13 residues. CDR3 in amino acids: CASSPGNIDTQYF. For the CDR3, the DNA is TGTGCCAGCAGTCCCGGGAATATAGATACGCAGTATTTT.

The chain combines TRBV11-2 with TRBJ1-4; no clear D. Germline lookup yields CDR1 SGHAT and CDR2 FQNNGV. This CDR3 has 16 residues. V lost 6 bases and J 8 bases, leaving 22 bases between the germline ends. As DNA, the CDR3 is TGTGCCAGCAGTATGGGGTCAGGTCCTAGAAGGGAAAAACTGTTTTTT. Its translation: CASSMGSGPRREKLFF.

The V call is TRBV12-3 or TRBV12-4, the J call TRBJ2-2; 9 nucleotides agree with TRBD2. The CDR3 is 16 residues long. After removal of 6 bases from V and 5 bases from J, the junction contained 10 bases not matched to a gene. This chain's CDR3 is CASRPGTSLLTGELFF. The CDR3 DNA reads as TGTGCCAGCAGACCCGGGACTAGCTTATTGACCGGGGAGCTGTTTTTT.

This chain uses TRBV20-1 with TRBJ1-4, with D maybe TRBD1 (5 bases). The germline CDR1 and CDR2 sequences are DFQATT and SNEGSKA (reference sequence). V was cut by 3 bases and J by 11 bases, with 16 bases left in between. This CDR3 has 13 residues. CDR3: CSASMALGEKLFF. CDR3 in DNA: TGCAGTGCTAGTATGGCCCTAGGGGAGAAACTGTTTTTT.

Only a few counts were recorded for this clonotype. This chain joins TRBV5-5 and TRBJ2-7; D is ambiguous. V lost 0 bases to trimming and J lost 2 bases, with 12 bases between them. Germline assignment: CDR1 SGHKS and CDR2 YYEKEE (reference sequence). CDR3 length equals 15 residues. CDR3 amino acids: CASSLGSSLAYEQYF. The CDR3 region has the DNA TGTGCCAGCAGCTTGGGTTCCAGCTTAGCCTACGAGCAGTACTTC.